These 32 T cell receptor beta chains were all obtained from the same sample, sequenced in a study of T cells in Graves' hyperthyroidism and ophthalmopathy (dated by TCRdb to about 2019). The library came from multiplex PCR. TCRdb shows the sequencer as Illumina HiSeq 2000. The TCR beta CDR3 regions were amplified from RNA transcripts. The first round of RT-PCR for the TCR CDR3 was performed with the HTBI primer set and the Qiagen OneStep RT-PCR kit. In TCRdb, the public reads were trimmed at Q25 with fastp and aligned with MiXCR, with productive beta chains retained. Every CDR3 protein is listed once, alongside the most common genes and DNA of its rows. Counted in this sample were fewer than 350,000 distinct CDR3 sequences; 15% to 20% of them appeared once. Less than 65% of the sample lies in the top ten. The material sequenced was blood. The receptors shown here come from a woman aged 50 to 60 with Graves' hyperthyroidism.

The sample holds a few counts of this clonotype. The V call is TRBV7-2, the J call TRBJ1-2; TRBD1 matches at 10 bases. The trim removed 5 bases at V and 7 bases at J, leaving 4 bases unmatched. Germline V lookup: CDR1 SGHTA, CDR2 FQGNSA. The CDR3 has 13 residues. The CDR3 nucleotides are TGTGCCAGCAGCCGACAGGGGGCGGTTGGCTACACCTTC. Translating gives CASSRQGAVGYTF.

The chain combines TRBV19 with TRBJ1-1, with TRBD1 matching 7 bases. CDR1 and CDR2 from the germline V gene are LNHDA and SQIVND (reference sequence). The CDR3 sequence is 14 residues long. J lost 2 bases, V lost 7 bases, and 7 bases had no gene match. The CDR3 DNA reads TGTGCCAGTACCGGGGACAGTTCTAACACTGAAGCTTTCTTT. Amino acid sequence: CASTGDSSNTEAFF.

The chain recombines TRBV19 with TRBJ1-1; D is unresolved. The CDR3 is 14 residues long. V lost 3 bases and J lost 1, with 9 bases in between. Germline V gene lookup returns CDR1 LNHDA and CDR2 SQIVND (reference sequence). In DNA form, the CDR3 reads TGTGCCAGTAGTATTGGGCCGTCGAACACTGAAGCTTTCTTT. Its protein is CASSIGPSNTEAFF. Together with reference TRBV19 and TRBJ1-1, the CDR3 gives the full variable domain: DGGITQSPKYLFRKEGQNVTLSCEQNLNHDAMYWYRQDPGQGLRLIYYSQIVNDFQKGDIAEGYSVSREKKESFPLTVTSAQKNPTAFYLCASSIGPSNTEAFFGQGTRLTVV.

This clonotype was seen many times. This chain connects TRBV18 to TRBJ1-1, with 8 bases fitting TRBD1. V was clipped by 3 bases and J by 4 bases; unmatched bases: 7. The germline gives CDR1 KGHSH, CDR2 LQKENI. The CDR3 consists of 15 residues. The CDR3, as DNA: TGTGCCAGCTCACCGAGCAGGGGGCCGGCCACTGAAGCTTTCTTT. Its protein product is CASSPSRGPATEAFF.

This clonotype was counted only a few times. The chain joins TRBV6-6 to TRBJ2-3; 14 positions match TRBD2. The CDR3 covers 21 residues. With 0 bases clipped from V and 5 bases from J, the junction kept 16 bases outside the gene matches. Germline assignment: CDR1 MNHNY and CDR2 SVGAGI (reference sequence). The CDR3 sequence is CASSYSHSFSGLAGVEDTQYF. CDR3 coding DNA: TGTGCCAGCAGTTACTCTCACAGTTTTTCGGGACTAGCGGGAGTAGAAGATACGCAGTATTTT.

The V call is TRBV20-1, the J call TRBJ2-1; 7 bases are a match to TRBD2. This CDR3 region has 13 residues. The germline V gene encodes CDR1 DFQATT and CDR2 SNEGSKA (reference sequence). The V and J ends lost 5 bases and 7 bases, in that order; junction bases with no gene match: 8. The CDR3 bases are TGCAGTGCTTATCTAGGACTAGAAAATGAGCAGTTCTTC. Translated, it gives CSAYLGLENEQFF.

V usage is TRBV4-1 and J usage is TRBJ1-1; tentative D call: TRBD1 (5 bases). The V and J ends lost 4 bases and 3 bases respectively, with 21 bases between them. The CDR3 covers 17 residues. Germline V CDR1 and CDR2: MGHRA, YSYEKL. CDR3 DNA sequence: TGCGCCAGCAGCCCCCCTCGCACGGGATGGGGGGACACTGAAGCTTTCTTT. It yields the protein CASSPPRTGWGDTEAFF.

This clonotype appeared a few times. The chain has TRBV3-1 and TRBJ2-2; possibly TRBD1 or TRBD2 for D (5 bases each). CDR3 length: 16 amino acids. V was shortened by 0 bases and J by 3 bases, with 11 bases between the two germline ends. Per germline, CDR1 LGHDT and CDR2 YNNKEL (reference sequence). This CDR3 reads CASSQEGVFDTGELFF. In DNA, the CDR3 is TGTGCCAGCAGCCAAGAGGGGGTTTTTGACACCGGGGAGCTGTTTTTT. Complete variable domain (other parts from reference TRBV3-1 and TRBJ2-2): DTAVSQTPKYLVTQMGNDKSIKCEQNLGHDTMYWYKQDSKKFLKIMFSYNNKELIINETVPNRFSPKSPDKAHLNLHINSLELGDSAVYFCASSQEGVFDTGELFFGEGSRLTVL.

This clonotype turned up a few times. J is TRBJ2-1 and V is TRBV10-3; TRBD2 matches at 7 bases. V lost 10 bases to trimming and J lost 6 bases; unmatched junction nucleotides: 9. The CDR3 loop spans 13 amino acids. CDR1 ENHRY and CDR2 SYGVKD come from the germline V gene. CDR3 bases: TGTGCCACGACTAGCCCCGAAGGCAATGAGCAGTTCTTC. It specifies CATTSPEGNEQFF.

The V gene is TRBV6-1, the J gene TRBJ2-7, with TRBD2 matching 14 bases. The V segment lost 6 bases and the J segment 3 bases; nucleotides outside the gene matches: 4. Germline lookup yields CDR1 MNHNS and CDR2 SASEGT. The CDR3 consists of 15 residues. CDR3 DNA: TGTGCCAGCAGGGTCGGGACTAGCGGGAGCTACGAGCAGTACGTC. Its protein is CASRVGTSGSYEQYV.

The chain is built from TRBV12-3 or TRBV12-4 and TRBJ2-7, with TRBD1 as a possible D gene (5 bases). Trimming took off 3 bases at V and 3 bases at J, with 12 bases between the two ends. This CDR3 contains 14 residues. CDR3 nucleotide sequence: TGTGCCAGCAGTTTCCCCGGACACCACTACGAGCAGTACTTC. Translating gives CASSFPGHHYEQYF.

CDR3 sequence (DNA): TGTGCCAGCAGCCCTCGAGGAGGACAGAGACTAACCGGGGAGCTGTTTTTT. Translation: CASSPRGGQRLTGELFF. The chain uses TRBV9 and TRBJ2-2, with D perhaps TRBD1 (6 bases). CDR1 is SGDLS, CDR2 YYNGEE, per germline. This CDR3 contains 17 residues. The germline V and J ends were trimmed by 4 bases and 5 bases, with 21 bases remaining between them.

This clonotype occurred a few times. The genes are TRBV3-1 and TRBJ1-1, with D tentatively TRBD1 (6 bases). This CDR3 comprises 16 residues. V was clipped by 1 base and J by 7 bases, with 19 bases between them. Per germline, CDR1 LGHDT and CDR2 YNNKEL (reference sequence). The CDR3 here is CASSQGPRGPDGEAFF. The CDR3, as DNA: TGTGCCAGCAGCCAAGGACCTCGGGGGCCGGACGGTGAAGCTTTCTTT.

This clonotype was observed many times. V and J are TRBV12-3 or TRBV12-4 and TRBJ2-3; possible D gene TRBD2, 7 bases. Between the trimmed V and J ends, which lost 6 bases and 7 bases, there was a span of 20 bases. The CDR3 is 15 residues long. The CDR3 reads CASSRDLEGGNTQYF. CDR3 DNA: TGTGCCAGCAGCAGGGACCTCGAGGGGGGGAATACGCAGTATTTT.

This clonotype was seen only a few times. The chain recombines TRBV12-3 or TRBV12-4 with TRBJ1-6, with D perhaps TRBD1 (5 bases). The CDR3 totals 15 residues. With 7 bases removed from V and 7 bases from J, the gap between germline ends came to 17 bases. The CDR3 coding sequence is TGTGCCAGCAAGTTGTTAGGGGCCGCAAATTCACCCCTCCACTTT. Protein product: CASKLLGAANSPLHF.

In its sample, this clonotype was seen many times. The V call is TRBV20-1, the J call TRBJ2-1; TRBD2 aligns across 8 bases. J lost 7 bases, V lost 7 bases, and 9 bases had no gene match. Germline-derived CDR1 and CDR2 are DFQATT and SNEGSKA (reference sequence). The CDR3 loop spans 13 amino acids. CDR3 bases: TGCAGTGGCAGGGAGCGGGAGTGGAATGAGCAGTTCTTC. Translating gives CSGREREWNEQFF.

This clonotype occurred many times. The chain has TRBV7-9 and TRBJ1-1, with D unresolved. Germline V lookup: CDR1 SEHNR, CDR2 FQNEAQ (reference sequence). The CDR3 is 13 amino acids. V was cut by 8 bases and J by 1 base, with 11 bases left in between. The CDR3 bases are TGTGCCAGCGAAGGGCAGGAGAACACTGAAGCTTTCTTT. Translation gives CASEGQENTEAFF.

This clonotype was seen many times. The chain has TRBV6-2 or TRBV6-3 and TRBJ2-7; 9 bases match TRBD2. The CDR3 is 13 amino acids. CDR1 is MNHEY and CDR2 is SVGEGT in the germline V gene. J gave up 6 bases and V 7 bases, and 7 bases lay outside the gene matches. This CDR3 is CASTLAGWGEQYF. CDR3 nucleotide sequence: TGTGCCAGCACCCTAGCGGGATGGGGCGAGCAGTACTTC.

This chain uses TRBV6-1 with TRBJ1-4; maybe TRBD1 (6 bases). Between the trimmed V and J ends, which lost 6 bases and 3 bases, there was a span of 14 bases. Germline CDR1 MNHNS, CDR2 SASEGT. The CDR3 is 15 amino acids. The CDR3: CASSMGGGPNEKLFF. The CDR3 nucleotides read TGTGCCAGCAGCATGGGTGGGGGGCCTAATGAAAAACTGTTTTTT.

Comments on this clonotype: Since a much larger clone is just one base distant, this may be a read error. The chain employs TRBV6-2 or TRBV6-3 and TRBJ1-1; D unclear. The CDR3 loop spans 13 amino acids. In germline, CDR1 is MNHEY, CDR2 SVGEGT. The CDR3 here is CAGSRQDNTEAFF. The CDR3 DNA reads TGTGCCGGCAGTAGGCAAGATAACACTGAAGCTTTCTTT.

In this sample, this clonotype turned up a few times. J is TRBJ2-7 and V is TRBV10-3; D may be TRBD1 (6 bases). Germline V gives CDR1 ENHRY, CDR2 SYGVKD. This CDR3 comprises 13 residues. With 11 bases removed from V and 3 bases from J, the gap between germline ends came to 17 bases. CDR3 loop: CAARDTFVYEQYF. The CDR3 DNA follows: TGTGCCGCCCGGGACACGTTTGTCTACGAGCAGTACTTC.

The V and J genes are TRBV2 and TRBJ1-4, with D unresolved. CDR1 SNHLY and CDR2 FYNNEI come from the germline V gene. V lost 1 base to trimming and J lost 3 bases, with 15 bases between them. This CDR3 contains 17 residues. The CDR3 here is CASSEVSGRYSNEKLFF. CDR3 DNA: TGTGCCAGCAGTGAAGTCTCCGGGCGATATTCTAATGAAAAACTGTTTTTT.

This clonotype came up a few times. This rearrangement joins TRBV11-2 to TRBJ2-3; possibly TRBD1 for D (5 bases). Trimming left V 1 base short and J 9 bases short, with 14 bases between. Germline values: CDR1 SGHAT, CDR2 FQNNGV. The CDR3 loop spans 14 amino acids. CDR3 bases: TGTGCCAGCAGCTTAGTAAGAGGCCCAGGGACGCAGTATTTT. Its protein is CASSLVRGPGTQYF. The complete variable domain, with remaining parts taken from reference TRBV11-2 and TRBJ2-3, reads EAGVAQSPRYKIIEKRQSVAFWCNPISGHATLYWYQQILGQGPKLLIQFQNNGVVDDSQLPKDRFSAERLKGVDSTLKIQPAKLEDSAVYLCASSLVRGPGTQYFGPGTRLTVL.

This clonotype was observed many times. This chain's CDR3 is CASKGAGDGGEQFF. The CDR3 region has the DNA TGTGCCAGCAAAGGAGCGGGAGACGGTGGTGAGCAGTTCTTC. This sequence joins TRBV28 and TRBJ2-1, with 8 bases lining up with TRBD2. Germline assignment: CDR1 MDHEN and CDR2 SYDVKM. J gave up 9 bases and V 7 bases, and 11 bases lay outside the gene matches. This CDR3 spans 14 amino acids.

This chain joins TRBV5-1 and TRBJ2-3, with D perhaps TRBD2 (6 bases). CDR3 length equals 18 residues. CDR1 is SGHRS and CDR2 is YFSETQ in the germline V gene. Trimming took off 4 bases at V and 0 bases at J, with 21 bases between the two ends. The CDR3 DNA reads TGCGCCAGCAGCAAGCAATTTTGGGGCGGGGATAGCACAGATACGCAGTATTTT. It is translated as CASSKQFWGGDSTDTQYF.

This clonotype was observed at least ten times. The chain has TRBV5-6 and TRBJ1-2; D is possibly TRBD1 (6 bases). Per germline, CDR1 SGHDT and CDR2 YYEEEE. The CDR3 totals 16 residues. With 0 bases removed from V and 4 bases from J, the gap between germline ends came to 16 bases. The CDR3 loop is CASSLGPTGGFYGYTF. Written as DNA, the CDR3 is TGTGCCAGCAGCTTGGGGCCGACAGGAGGATTCTATGGCTACACCTTC. Combining the CDR3 with reference TRBV5-6 and TRBJ1-2 gives the whole variable domain DAGVTQSPTHLIKTRGQQVTLRCSPKSGHDTVSWYQQALGQGPQFIFQYYEEEERQRGNFPDRFSGHQFPNYSSELNVNALLLGDSALYLCASSLGPTGGFYGYTFGSGTRLTVV.

The J gene is TRBJ2-7, the V gene TRBV10-3, with 7 bases that match TRBD1. V dropped 6 bases and J dropped 9; count of bases not matched to a gene: 17. Germline CDR1 ENHRY, CDR2 SYGVKD. The CDR3 spans 15 residues. This CDR3 reads CAISRGDSEGYLQYF. The CDR3 nucleotides read TGTGCCATCAGCCGTGGGGACAGTGAAGGATACTTGCAGTACTTC.

The genes are TRBV27 and TRBJ2-7, with D uncertain. V lost 6 bases and J 1 base, leaving 7 bases between the germline ends. Germline V CDR1 and CDR2: MNHEY, SMNVEV (reference sequence). The CDR3 loop spans 12 amino acids. The CDR3 here is CASRGLSYEQYF. In nucleotides, the CDR3 is TGTGCCAGCAGAGGGCTTTCCTACGAGCAGTACTTC.

This clonotype was recorded once. The chain joins TRBV11-2 to TRBJ1-3, with D tentatively TRBD1 (5 bases). Trimming stripped 0 bases from V and 0 bases from J, with 12 bases between. CDR1 and CDR2 from the germline V gene are SGHAT and FQNNGV. CDR3 length equals 17 residues. This chain's CDR3 is CASSLDGAVPSGNTIYF. The CDR3 nucleotides read TGTGCCAGCAGCTTAGATGGGGCAGTACCCTCTGGAAACACCATATATTTT. The complete variable domain, with remaining parts taken from reference TRBV11-2 and TRBJ1-3, reads EAGVAQSPRYKIIEKRQSVAFWCNPISGHATLYWYQQILGQGPKLLIQFQNNGVVDDSQLPKDRFSAERLKGVDSTLKIQPAKLEDSAVYLCASSLDGAVPSGNTIYFGEGSWLTVV.

This sequence joins TRBV30 and TRBJ1-1; TRBD1 might be the D (5 bases). This CDR3 region has 14 residues. From germline, CDR1 is GTSNPN and CDR2 SVGIG (reference sequence). V was pared by 7 bases and J by 5 bases, with 20 bases between. CDR3 nucleotide sequence: TGTGCCTCAAACAGCCCCGGGGGTGGGACTGAAGCTTTCTTT. Translated, it gives CASNSPGGGTEAFF.

The table lists this clonotype with many counts. This sequence joins TRBV2 and TRBJ1-5; D unclear. V lost 8 bases to trimming and J lost 0 bases, with 5 bases between them. This CDR3 comprises 12 residues. Germline V gene sequence: CDR1 SNHLY, CDR2 FYNNEI. This CDR3 reads CASGLSNQPQHF. The CDR3 DNA reads as TGTGCCAGCGGTCTTAGCAATCAGCCCCAGCATTTT.

There are many counts of this clonotype. The V gene is TRBV5-1, the J gene TRBJ1-1; 7 bases match TRBD1. Trimming took 4 bases from V and 4 from J; bases not matched to a gene: 10. The germline V gene encodes CDR1 SGHRS and CDR2 YFSETQ. This CDR3 has 15 residues. The CDR3 DNA is TGCGCCAGCAGCCCGGGGGACAGCTTAGCCACTGAAGCTTTCTTT. Translated, it gives CASSPGDSLATEAFF.